This is a list of T cell receptor beta chains from one sample in a study of blood T cell repertoires in COVID-19. Clones were sequenced by immunoSEQ multiplex PCR, and TCRdb holds only the in-frame ones, with some missing. The profile shows roughly 34,000 clones, about 80% of them singletons. Material: peripheral blood. Receptor source: a man older than 75 with acute or convalescent COVID-19. Both conserved end residues are part of each CDR3. Each record gives: V gene, J gene, D gene, clone size, CDR3 protein, CDR3 DNA. A D gene is named only where the DNA matches it firmly. Only some rows state a clone size, as once, few, many or a class for expanded clones.

TRBV29-1	TRBJ1-4	TRBD1	.	CSVEEGDRGGKLFF	TGCAGCGTTGAAGAAGGGGACAGGGGAGGAAAACTGTTTTTT
TRBV6-5	TRBJ2-1	TRBD2	.	CASSYQLAGGNNEQFF	TGTGCCAGCAGTTATCAACTAGCGGGAGGGAACAATGAGCAGTTCTTC
TRBV9	TRBJ1-2	.	.	CASSPSFGGVIYGYTF	TGTGCCAGCAGCCCTTCCTTTGGGGGCGTTATCTATGGCTACACCTTC
TRBV2	TRBJ1-5	TRBD1	.	CASTLDRGNQPQHF	TGTGCCAGCACTCTGGACAGGGGCAATCAGCCCCAGCATTTT
TRBV7-2	TRBJ1-2	.	.	CASTPESGRHLYGYTF	TGTGCCAGCACCCCAGAGTCAGGCCGACACCTCTATGGCTACACCTTC
TRBV3-1/TRBV3-2	TRBJ2-7	.	once	CASSRQKNYEQYF	TGTGCCAGCAGCCGACAGAAAAACTACGAGCAGTACTTC
TRBV9	TRBJ2-3	.	once	CASSPSFGRTDTQYF	TGTGCCAGCAGCCCCAGTTTTGGCCGCACAGATACGCAGTATTTT
TRBV10-3	TRBJ2-5	TRBD1	.	CAISAGGETQYF	TGTGCCATCAGTGCAGGGGGCGAGACCCAGTACTTC
TRBV3-1/TRBV3-2	TRBJ2-5	TRBD2	.	CASSQQTSEETQYF	TGTGCCAGCAGCCAACAGACTAGCGAAGAGACCCAGTACTTC
TRBV3-1/TRBV3-2	TRBJ2-7	TRBD1	once	CASSQGDRLSYEQYF	TGTGCCAGCAGCCAGGGGGACAGGCTCTCCTACGAGCAGTACTTC
TRBV6-5	TRBJ1-1	.	.	CASSYSRRSTEAFF	TGTGCCAGCAGTTACTCTCGACGGTCGACAGAAGCTTTCTTT
TRBV4-3	TRBJ1-6	.	.	CASSQDGGLYNSPLHF	TGCGCCAGCAGCCAAGATGGGGGACTGTATAATTCACCCCTCCACTTT
TRBV15	TRBJ2-5	.	.	CATSRDNRVRQETQYF	TGTGCCACCAGCAGAGATAACAGGGTGCGCCAAGAGACCCAGTACTTC